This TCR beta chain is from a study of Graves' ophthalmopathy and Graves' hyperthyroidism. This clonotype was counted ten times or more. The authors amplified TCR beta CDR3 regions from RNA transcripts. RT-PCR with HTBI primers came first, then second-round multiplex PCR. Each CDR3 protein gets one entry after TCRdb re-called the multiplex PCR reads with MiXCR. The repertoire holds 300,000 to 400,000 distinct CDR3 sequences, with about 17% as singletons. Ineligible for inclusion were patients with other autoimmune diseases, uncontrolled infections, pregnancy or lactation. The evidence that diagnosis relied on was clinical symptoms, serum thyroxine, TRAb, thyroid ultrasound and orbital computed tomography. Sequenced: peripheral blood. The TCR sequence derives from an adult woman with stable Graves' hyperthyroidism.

The CDR3 region is CASSYDYEQYF. In DNA, the CDR3 is TGTGCCAGCAGTTACGACTACGAGCAGTACTTC. V gene TRBV2 combines with J gene TRBJ2-7; no clear D. In germline, CDR1 is SNHLY, CDR2 FYNNEI. With 5 bases removed from V and 3 bases from J, the gap between germline ends came to 5 bases. CDR3 length equals 11 residues. The full variable domain, with the rest looked up from reference TRBV2 and TRBJ2-7, is EPEVTQTPSHQVTQMGQEVILRCVPISNHLYFYWYRQILGQKVEFLVSFYNNEISEKSEIFDDQFSVERPDGSNFTLKIRSTKLEDSAMYFCASSYDYEQYFGPGTRLTVT.